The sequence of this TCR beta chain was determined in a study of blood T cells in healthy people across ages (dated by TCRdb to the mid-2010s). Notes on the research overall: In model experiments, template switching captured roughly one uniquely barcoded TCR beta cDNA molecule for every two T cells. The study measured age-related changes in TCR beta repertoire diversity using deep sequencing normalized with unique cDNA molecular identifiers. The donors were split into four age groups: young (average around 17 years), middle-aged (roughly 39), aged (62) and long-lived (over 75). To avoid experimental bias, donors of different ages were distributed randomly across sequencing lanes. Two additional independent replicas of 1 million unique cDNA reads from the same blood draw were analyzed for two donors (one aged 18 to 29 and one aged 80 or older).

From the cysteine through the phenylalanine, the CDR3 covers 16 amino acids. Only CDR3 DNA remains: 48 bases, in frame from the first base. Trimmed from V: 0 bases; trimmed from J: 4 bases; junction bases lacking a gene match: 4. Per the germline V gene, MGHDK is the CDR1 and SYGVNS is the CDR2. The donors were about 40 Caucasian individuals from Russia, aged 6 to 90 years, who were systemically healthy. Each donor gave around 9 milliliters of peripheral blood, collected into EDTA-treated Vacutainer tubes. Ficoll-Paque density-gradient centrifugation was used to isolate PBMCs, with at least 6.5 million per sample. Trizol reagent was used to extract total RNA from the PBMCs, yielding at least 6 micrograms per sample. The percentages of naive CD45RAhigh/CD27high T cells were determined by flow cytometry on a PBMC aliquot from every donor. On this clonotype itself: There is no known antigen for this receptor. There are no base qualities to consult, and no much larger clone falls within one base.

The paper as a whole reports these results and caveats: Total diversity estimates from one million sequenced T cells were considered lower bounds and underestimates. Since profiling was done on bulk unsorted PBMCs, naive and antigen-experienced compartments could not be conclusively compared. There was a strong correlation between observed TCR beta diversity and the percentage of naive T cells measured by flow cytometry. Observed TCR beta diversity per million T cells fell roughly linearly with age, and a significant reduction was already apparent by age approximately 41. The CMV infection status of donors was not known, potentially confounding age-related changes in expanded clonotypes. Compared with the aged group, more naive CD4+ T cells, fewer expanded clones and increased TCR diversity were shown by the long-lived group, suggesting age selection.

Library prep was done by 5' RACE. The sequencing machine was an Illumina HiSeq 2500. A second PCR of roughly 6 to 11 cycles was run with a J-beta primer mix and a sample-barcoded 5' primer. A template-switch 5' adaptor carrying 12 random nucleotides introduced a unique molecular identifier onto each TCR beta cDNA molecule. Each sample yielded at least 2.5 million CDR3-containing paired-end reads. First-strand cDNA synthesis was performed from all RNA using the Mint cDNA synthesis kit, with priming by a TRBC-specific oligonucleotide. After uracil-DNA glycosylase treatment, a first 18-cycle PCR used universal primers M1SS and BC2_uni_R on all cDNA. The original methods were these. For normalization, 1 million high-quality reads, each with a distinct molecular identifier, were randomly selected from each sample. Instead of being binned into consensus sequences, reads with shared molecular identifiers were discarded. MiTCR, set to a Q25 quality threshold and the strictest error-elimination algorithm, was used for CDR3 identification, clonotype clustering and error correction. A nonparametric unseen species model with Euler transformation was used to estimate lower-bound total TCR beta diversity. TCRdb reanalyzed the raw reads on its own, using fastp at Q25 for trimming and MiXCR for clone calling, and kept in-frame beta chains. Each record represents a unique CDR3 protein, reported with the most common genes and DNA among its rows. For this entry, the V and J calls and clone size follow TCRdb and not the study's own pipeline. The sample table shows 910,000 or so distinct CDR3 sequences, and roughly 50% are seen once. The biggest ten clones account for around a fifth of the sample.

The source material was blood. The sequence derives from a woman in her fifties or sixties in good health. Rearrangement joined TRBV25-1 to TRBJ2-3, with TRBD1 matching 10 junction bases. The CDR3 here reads CASSEYGTGAADTQYF. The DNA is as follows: TGTGCCAGCAGTGAATACGGGACAGGGGCGGCAGATACGCAGTATTTT.